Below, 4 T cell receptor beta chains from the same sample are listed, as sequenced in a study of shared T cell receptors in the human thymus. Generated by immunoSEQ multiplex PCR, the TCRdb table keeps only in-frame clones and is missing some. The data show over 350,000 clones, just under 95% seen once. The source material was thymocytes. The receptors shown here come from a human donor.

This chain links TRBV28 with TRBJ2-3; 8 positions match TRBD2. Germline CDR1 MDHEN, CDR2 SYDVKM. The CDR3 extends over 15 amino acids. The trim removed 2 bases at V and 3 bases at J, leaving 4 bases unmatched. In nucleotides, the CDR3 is TGTGCCAGCAGTTTAGAAACTAGCGGTACAGATACGCAGTATTTT. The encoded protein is CASSLETSGTDTQYF.

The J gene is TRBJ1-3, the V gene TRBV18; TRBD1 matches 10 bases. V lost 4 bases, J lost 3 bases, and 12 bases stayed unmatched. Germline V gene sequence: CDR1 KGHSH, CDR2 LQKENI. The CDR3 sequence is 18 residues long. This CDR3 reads CASSHSPVDRGLGNTIYF. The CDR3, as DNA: TGTGCCAGCTCACATTCCCCGGTTGACAGGGGGCTTGGAAACACCATATATTTT.

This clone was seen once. The CDR3 protein is CAWGGYKQGPDNEQFF. CDR3 coding DNA: TGTGCCTGGGGGGGGTATAAACAGGGGCCCGACAATGAGCAGTTCTTC. The chain joins TRBV30 to TRBJ2-1; TRBD1 is a possible D gene (7 bases). Looked up from germline, CDR1 is GTSNPN and CDR2 is SVGIG (reference sequence). CDR3 length equals 16 residues. Trimming pared 5 bases from V and 5 bases from J, leaving 22 bases between.

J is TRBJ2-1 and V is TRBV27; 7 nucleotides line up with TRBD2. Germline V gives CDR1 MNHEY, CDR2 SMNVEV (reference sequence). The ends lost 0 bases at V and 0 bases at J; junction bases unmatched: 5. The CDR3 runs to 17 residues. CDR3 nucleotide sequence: TGTGCCAGCAGTTTATCGCGCGGGAGACCCTCCTACAATGAGCAGTTCTTC. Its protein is CASSLSRGRPSYNEQFF.